The 30 T cell receptor beta chains listed next were all sequenced from one sample in a study of vaccination and CD4 T cells after COVID-19 (dated by TCRdb to 2021 to 2024). Antigen specificity for these receptors is unknown. The library was made by PCR. Data came from an Illumina iSeq 100. At the Johns Hopkins FTIC core, DNA from the cultured CD4+ T cells underwent TCR sequencing with the Oncomine TCR Beta short-read assay. The public reads were run again by TCRdb, first through fastp at Q25 and then through MiXCR, and only productive beta chains were kept. One record per CDR3 amino acid sequence lists the most common genes and DNA. In all, the sample holds roughly 25,000 distinct CDR3 sequences, and about 29% of those were seen once. The ten largest clones take up approximately 3% of the sample. Reading the label with the study, this specimen's time point is: late sampling 161 to 241 days after vaccination in three convalescent patients. Taken with the paper, the label for treatment or condition translates to: approximately nine-day PBMC culture with coronavirus spike peptide pools or control peptides (ViraFEST assay).

The specimen comprised CD4+ T cells from blood, cultured in vitro, sampled about 7 months after SARS-CoV-2 vaccination. The source of these receptors is a human donor who had recovered from COVID-19.

There are a few counts of this clonotype. The chain's CDR3 is CASSLTISGNEQYF. In DNA, the CDR3 is TGTGCCAGTAGCTTGACAATATCGGGGAACGAGCAGTACTTC. This chain links TRBV19 with TRBJ2-7, with a tentative D call TRBD2 (5 bases). V gave up 6 bases and J gave up 5 bases, with 17 bases separating them. The CDR3 totals 14 residues. Germline V gene lookup returns CDR1 LNHDA and CDR2 SQIVND (reference sequence).

J is TRBJ2-5 and V is TRBV7-9, with D perhaps being TRBD1 or TRBD2 (6 bases each). Germline V gives CDR1 SEHNR, CDR2 FQNEAQ (reference sequence). V lost 0 bases, J lost 5 bases, and 10 bases lay in between. This CDR3 is 14 amino acids long. In DNA, the CDR3 is TGTGCCAGCAGCTTAGCGGGGGGCGCGGAGACCCAGTACTTC. Residues: CASSLAGGAETQYF.

This clonotype was found a few times. This sequence joins TRBV6-5 and TRBJ2-7; no definite D call. The CDR3 covers 18 residues. The V end lost 4 bases, the J end lost 10 bases, and 32 bases lay between the germline ends. Germline CDR1 MNHEY, CDR2 SVGAGI. The DNA for the CDR3 is TGTGCCAGCAGTTCGGACCCTCCTAGGACCGCGTCGGTTCTGGGACAGTACTTC. Protein: CASSSDPPRTASVLGQYF.

J is TRBJ2-5 and V is TRBV6-5; D unresolved. Germline loops: CDR1 MNHEY, CDR2 SVGAGI. V was shortened by 0 bases and J by 5 bases, with 4 bases between the two germline ends. This CDR3 is 12 amino acids long. CDR3 sequence: CASSYSRETQYF. The CDR3 nucleotides are TGTGCCAGCAGTTACTCGAGGGAGACCCAGTACTTC.

Only a few counts were recorded for this clonotype. The chain is built from TRBV6-1 and TRBJ2-1; 9 nucleotides align to TRBD1. The end of the DNA is better explained by TRBJ2-7, so the J call may be wrong. This CDR3 is 15 amino acids long. Germline CDR1 is MNHNS and CDR2 is SASEGT. The CDR3 reads CASRLKPGQGREQYF. The CDR3 nucleotides are TGTGCCAGCAGACTTAAACCGGGACAGGGTCGAGAGCAGTACTTC.

The table lists this clonotype with a few counts. V usage is TRBV7-9 and J usage is TRBJ2-1; possible D gene TRBD1, 5 bases. Trimming pared 0 bases from V and 1 base from J, leaving 10 bases between. The CDR3 contains 16 residues. The germline CDR1 and CDR2 sequences are SEHNR and FQNEAQ (reference sequence). CDR3 sequence reads: CASSLAVGASYNEQFF. The CDR3, as DNA: TGTGCCAGCAGCTTAGCTGTAGGGGCGTCCTACAATGAGCAGTTCTTC.

The gene calls are TRBV27 and TRBJ2-3, with unresolved D. V shed 6 bases and J shed 0 bases, with 7 bases lying between them. The V gene's germline CDR1 is MNHEY and CDR2 SMNVEV (reference sequence). The CDR3 has 13 residues. In DNA, the CDR3 is TGTGCCAGCAGGCAAACTAGCACAGATACGCAGTATTTT. Translated: CASRQTSTDTQYF.

This chain joins TRBV19 and TRBJ2-1; 8 nucleotides line up with TRBD1. Germline V lookup: CDR1 LNHDA, CDR2 SQIVND (reference sequence). This CDR3 contains 13 residues. V gave up 4 bases and J gave up 10 bases; unmatched junction bases: 6. CDR3 residues: CASSNSRGREQFF. The CDR3 DNA sequence: TGTGCCAGTAGTAACTCCAGGGGGCGCGAGCAGTTCTTC.

This clonotype occurred a few times. CDR3 region: CSAPGATTYEQYF. The DNA of the CDR3 is TGCAGTGCCCCTGGGGCGACCACCTACGAGCAGTACTTC. The chain has TRBV20-1 and TRBJ2-7, with a tentative D call TRBD1 (5 bases). The CDR3 has 13 residues. Germline V gene lookup returns CDR1 DFQATT and CDR2 SNEGSKA (reference sequence). Between the trimmed V and J ends, which lost 6 bases and 2 bases, there was a span of 14 bases.

This clonotype was counted a few times. The chain employs TRBV6-1 and TRBJ2-7, with D hard to call. Trimming cost V 1 base and J 2 bases, with 12 bases left between them. Germline V gene data show CDR1 as MNHNS and CDR2 as SASEGT. The CDR3 has 15 amino acids. In nucleotides, the CDR3 is TGTGCCAGCAGTGAAGTAGTGGCCAGACCCTACGAGCAGTACTTC. It yields the protein CASSEVVARPYEQYF.

The sample holds a few counts of this clonotype. The chain uses TRBV6-1 and TRBJ2-7; D is ambiguous. This CDR3 comprises 12 residues. Germline CDR1 reads MNHNS; CDR2 reads SASEGT. V lost 5 bases, J lost 0 bases, and 5 bases lay in between. The CDR3 DNA reads as TGTGCCAGCAGTCGAACCTCCTACGAGCAGTACTTC. This codes for CASSRTSYEQYF.

This rearrangement joins TRBV30 to TRBJ2-5, with TRBD2 matching 7 bases. The V and J ends lost 8 bases and 5 bases, in that order; junction bases with no gene match: 5. The CDR3 covers 11 residues. CDR1 GTSNPN and CDR2 SVGIG come from the germline V gene (reference sequence). This CDR3 is CALKRGETQYF. The CDR3 DNA follows: TGTGCCCTTAAGCGGGGTGAGACCCAGTACTTC.

In its sample, this clonotype was seen once. The rearrangement uses TRBV5-1 and TRBJ2-3; D gene ambiguous. The V end lost 0 bases, the J end lost 3 bases, and 8 bases lay between the germline ends. The CDR3 sequence is 14 residues long. Germline CDR1 is SGHRS and CDR2 is YFSETQ. The CDR3 spells CASSLGSRTDTQYF. CDR3 sequence (DNA): TGCGCCAGCAGCTTGGGGTCTAGGACAGATACGCAGTATTTT.

For the CDR3, the DNA is TGTGCCAGCAGCCCCCATATGAGACAGGGCCCCTACGAGCAGTACTTC. Protein: CASSPHMRQGPYEQYF. This chain links TRBV7-9 with TRBJ2-7; 7 nucleotides match TRBD1. Germline assignment: CDR1 SEHNR and CDR2 FQNEAQ (reference sequence). V was pared by 5 bases and J by 2 bases, with 12 bases of the junction left unmatched. The CDR3 is made up of 16 amino acids. Using reference TRBV7-9 and TRBJ2-7 for the parts outside the CDR3, the full variable domain is DTGVSQNPRHKITKRGQNVTFRCDPISEHNRLYWYRQTLGQGPEFLTYFQNEAQLEKSRLLSDRFSAERPKGSFSTLEIQRTEQGDSAMYLCASSPHMRQGPYEQYFGPGTRLTVT.

This sequence joins TRBV2 and TRBJ2-5, with 11 bases aligning to TRBD1. The V gene end was trimmed by 11 bases and the J gene end by 5 bases; junction bases not matched to a gene: 10. Germline V gives CDR1 SNHLY, CDR2 FYNNEI. The CDR3 length is 14 residues. In DNA, the CDR3 is TGTGCCGGCGCCACGGGACAGGGGGGGGAGACCCAGTACTTC. This gives the protein CAGATGQGGETQYF.

Note on this clonotype: An end of the junction does not agree with germline; a read error may underlie this. The chain employs TRBV7-2 and TRBJ2-7; D may match TRBD1 or TRBD2 (6 bases each). The CDR3 contains 14 residues. Germline CDR1 is SGHTA and CDR2 is FQGNSA. The CDR3 region has the DNA TGTGCCAACAGCTTGGTTGGAAGGGGGGATGAGCAGTACTTC. Amino acids: CANSLVGRGDEQYF.

The chain joins TRBV20-1 to TRBJ2-7, with unresolved D. V lost 1 base and J 3 bases, leaving 13 bases between the germline ends. The CDR3 consists of 14 residues. The germline gives CDR1 DFQATT, CDR2 SNEGSKA (reference sequence). The CDR3 bases are TGCAGTGCTAGAGTGGGCCACCCCCTCTACGAGCAGTACTTC. This sequence encodes CSARVGHPLYEQYF.

The chain employs TRBV20-1 and TRBJ2-7; 7 nucleotides match TRBD1. In germline, CDR1 is DFQATT, CDR2 SNEGSKA (reference sequence). With V trimmed by 5 bases and J by 1 base, 8 bases remained unmatched. The CDR3 is made up of 14 amino acids. Written as DNA, the CDR3 is TGCAGTGCTTCGACGACGACAGGGTCCTACGAGCAGTACTTC. It specifies CSASTTTGSYEQYF.

The chain links TRBV20-1 to TRBJ2-5; D gene unclear. Germline assignment: CDR1 DFQATT and CDR2 SNEGSKA (reference sequence). V gave up 4 bases and J gave up 2 bases, with 14 bases separating them. The CDR3 runs to 14 residues. The DNA for the CDR3 is TGCAGTGCTATCGGACGTCGGCGACAAGAGACCCAGTACTTC. This sequence encodes CSAIGRRRQETQYF.

The rearrangement uses TRBV19 and TRBJ1-2; 7 positions match TRBD1. Germline loops: CDR1 LNHDA, CDR2 SQIVND (reference sequence). After removal of 6 bases from V and 0 bases from J, the junction contained 13 bases not matched to a gene. CDR3 length: 17 residues. CDR3 nucleotide sequence: TGTGCCAGTAGCAACCCCCCAACGGGACAGTCTAACTATGGCTACACCTTC. Encoded protein: CASSNPPTGQSNYGYTF.

The chain links TRBV1 to TRBJ1-6; the table's D call TRBD1 went unverified against the DNA. TRBV1 is noted as a pseudogene. There are 18 residues in the CDR3. The CDR3 DNA is TGCACCAGCAGCCAAACTACCGGGACAGGGTTTTTAGTTTCACCCCTCCACTTT. Translated: CTSSQTTGTGFLVSPLHF.

The chain links TRBV7-2 to TRBJ2-7; the match to TRBD2 covers 7 bases. This CDR3 is 15 amino acids long. V shed 5 bases and J 7 bases; nucleotides not matched to a gene: 14. Germline assignment: CDR1 SGHTA and CDR2 FQGNSA. The CDR3 loop reads CASSPKRDSYNEQYF. The DNA of the CDR3 is TGTGCCAGCAGCCCCAAGCGGGACTCCTACAATGAGCAGTACTTC.

The gene calls are TRBV20-1 and TRBJ2-3; possibly TRBD2 for D (6 bases). Germline-derived CDR1 and CDR2 are DFQATT and SNEGSKA (reference sequence). There are 12 residues in the CDR3. V shed 6 bases and J shed 9 bases, with 16 bases lying between them. The CDR3 nucleotides read TGCAGTGCCACAAAGTCCGGGGGAACGCAGTATTTT. Translation: CSATKSGGTQYF.

This clonotype was counted between two and nine times. The chain carries TRBV7-6 and TRBJ2-1; 9 bases fit TRBD1. Germline-derived CDR1 and CDR2 are SGHVS and FNYEAQ. With 5 bases clipped from V and 5 bases from J, the junction kept 1 base outside the gene matches. This CDR3 is 13 amino acids long. Here the CDR3 reads CASSRDRDNEQFF. DNA of the CDR3: TGTGCCAGCAGCCGGGACAGGGACAATGAGCAGTTCTTC.

This clonotype turned up a few times. V usage is TRBV27 and J usage is TRBJ2-7; D uncertain. V gave up 0 bases and J gave up 7 bases, with 7 bases separating them. Germline V CDR1 and CDR2: MNHEY, SMNVEV (reference sequence). This CDR3 contains 12 residues. The CDR3 sequence is CASSLSGREQYF. The CDR3 DNA sequence: TGTGCCAGCAGTTTATCCGGAAGGGAGCAGTACTTC.

This clonotype occurred a few times. This rearrangement joins TRBV7-2 to TRBJ2-2, with D perhaps matching TRBD1 or TRBD2 (5 bases each). The CDR3 sequence is 14 residues long. Germline loops: CDR1 SGHTA, CDR2 FQGNSA. V lost 5 bases, J lost 3 bases, and 10 bases lay in between. The CDR3 is CASSRDQHTGELFF. CDR3 sequence (DNA): TGTGCCAGCAGCCGGGACCAACACACCGGGGAGCTGTTTTTT.

V is TRBV5-1 and J is TRBJ2-5; no reliable D call. There are 14 residues in the CDR3. V gave up 4 bases and J gave up 5 bases, with 15 bases separating them. Germline CDR1 SGHRS, CDR2 YFSETQ. Here the CDR3 DNA reads TGCGCCAGCAGCGATGACATTCAACTGGAGACCCAGTACTTC. It yields the protein CASSDDIQLETQYF.

This rearrangement joins TRBV10-3 to TRBJ2-7; D is perhaps TRBD1 (6 bases). The CDR3 is 15 amino acids. Germline-derived CDR1 and CDR2 are ENHRY and SYGVKD. The germline V and J ends were trimmed by 0 bases and 3 bases, with 12 bases remaining between them. The CDR3 loop is CAISESGQGSYEQYF. The CDR3 DNA reads TGTGCCATCAGTGAGTCGGGGCAGGGGAGCTACGAGCAGTACTTC.

The V call is TRBV24-1, the J call TRBJ1-2; possibly TRBD1 for D (5 bases). CDR3 length equals 13 residues. CDR1 KGHDR and CDR2 SFDVKD come from the germline V gene. Trimming removed 3 bases at V and 5 bases at J, with 9 bases between. The CDR3 sequence: CATSDRQGYGYTF. CDR3 in DNA: TGTGCCACCAGTGATCGGCAGGGTTATGGCTACACCTTC.

In this sample, this clonotype turned up a few times. The rearrangement uses TRBV20-1 and TRBJ1-1, with a possible D match to TRBD1 (5 bases). CDR1 is DFQATT, CDR2 SNEGSKA, per germline (reference sequence). The CDR3 is 13 residues long. Trimming removed 6 bases at V and 1 base at J, with 12 bases between. CDR3 bases: TGCAGTGCCAGACTGAGGGGGAACACTGAAGCTTTCTTT. Translated, it gives CSARLRGNTEAFF.